This T cell receptor beta chain emerged from a study of control samples from healthy donors and cancer patients. CDR1 is MNHEY, CDR2 SMNVEV, per germline (reference sequence). The CDR3 is 16 amino acids. The V and J ends lost 8 bases and 0 bases respectively, with 17 bases between them. TCRdb's table, derived via immunoSEQ multiplex PCR, lists solely in-frame clones and lacks some. The data contain roughly 74,000 clones, about 93% of them seen just once; the ten biggest clones take up around 4.9%. The receptor's source is a woman aged 18-29 years in good health. This chain links TRBV27 with TRBJ1-5; D is undetermined. The sequenced material came from blood. The CDR3 region is CASARWTASSNQPQHF. In DNA form, the CDR3 reads TGTGCCAGCGCTAGATGGACGGCTTCTAGCAATCAGCCCCAGCATTTT.